This T cell receptor beta chain was captured by sequencing in a study of response to subunit inactivated influenza vaccine. A single record per CDR3 protein comes from TCRdb applying MiXCR to the RT-PCR reads. This sample has roughly 670,000 distinct CDR3 sequences; around 15% occur once, and the top ten carry about 7.6%. The V end lost 2 bases, the J end lost 6 bases, and 13 bases lay between the germline ends. This CDR3 has 15 amino acids. In germline, CDR1 is MDHEN, CDR2 SYDVKM. The sequences come from PBMCs from blood, collected 14 days before vaccination. This chain connects TRBV28 to TRBJ2-2, with D unresolved. This sequence was found in a man aged 50 to 59 who received an inactivated influenza vaccine. The CDR3 sequence: CASSLRTPPAGELFF. Written as DNA, the CDR3 is TGTGCCAGCAGTTTAAGAACTCCCCCTGCCGGGGAGCTGTTTTTT.